A selection of T cell receptor beta chains follows, all from one sample in a study of cytomegalovirus exposure and HLA in healthy donors. Sequencing was performed with immunoSEQ multiplex PCR; in TCRdb, only in-frame clones are kept and a portion is missing. The sample lists about 160,000 clones; about three quarters were seen once. The sample taken for sequencing was PBMCs. The origin of the receptors is a woman under 40 in good health and CMV-seronegative. Both conserved end residues are part of each CDR3. A D gene is named only where the DNA matches it firmly. Not every row has a clone size; where given, it reads once, few, many or a size class.

-	TRBV6-5	TRBJ2-7	TRBD1	TGTGCCAGCAGTCCCCACGGACAGGCTTTTGGGGAGCAGTACTTC	CASSPHGQAFGEQYF
once	TRBV5-1	TRBJ2-5	TRBD2	TGCGCCAGCAGCTCGAACCCGGGGGGGGGCACGTACCAAGAGACCCAGTACTTC	CASSSNPGGGTYQETQYF
-	TRBV29-1	TRBJ1-5	-	TGCAGCGTTGGGGGAGGGCATAGCAATCAGCCCCAGCATTTT	CSVGGGHSNQPQHF
-	TRBV30	TRBJ2-3	TRBD2	TGTGCCAAGCGGGGGGACACAGATACGCAGTATTTT	CAKRGDTDTQYF
-	TRBV5-8	TRBJ2-4	TRBD2	TGTGCCAGCAATCCTTCGGGTTTGGCCGGGAGGAACATTCAGTACTTC	CASNPSGLAGRNIQYF
-	TRBV29-1	TRBJ2-7	-	TGCAGCGTTACCGGTTCGGGCTACGAGCAGTACTTC	CSVTGSGYEQYF
-	TRBV11-2	TRBJ2-3	-	TGTGCCAGCAGCTTAATGACACCCGCTACAGCAGATACGCAGTATTTT	CASSLMTPATADTQYF
-	TRBV6-5	TRBJ1-1	TRBD1	TGTGCCAGCAGTTACGAGGACAGGGGGCATCTTGAAGCTTTCTTT	CASSYEDRGHLEAFF
-	TRBV28	TRBJ2-2	-	TGTGCCAGTTTCAGGGAAACCGGGGAGCTGTTTTTT	CASFRETGELFF
-	TRBV19	TRBJ1-3	TRBD1	TGTGCCAGTAGTATGGGACAGGCCCCTGGAAACACCATATATTTT	CASSMGQAPGNTIYF
-	TRBV19	TRBJ1-1	-	TGTGCCAGTAGGGGGTGGAGGCCGCCAGAAGGAGCTTTCTTT	CASRGWRPPEGAFF
-	TRBV2	TRBJ2-7	-	TGTGCCAGCAGTGAAAAGGCCGGGACATATGGTTACGAGCAGTACTTC	CASSEKAGTYGYEQYF
-	TRBV2	TRBJ2-7	TRBD1	TGTGCCAGCGAGTCGGGGACAGGGAGGAACGAGCAGTACTTC	CASESGTGRNEQYF
few	TRBV9	TRBJ2-3	TRBD2	TGTGCCAGCAGCGTAGTTGGTAGCGGGGGGGCCCTCGATACGCAGTATTTT	CASSVVGSGGALDTQYF
-	TRBV5-5	TRBJ2-7	-	TGTGCCAGCAGCTCTAACTACGAGCAGTACTTC	CASSSNYEQYF
-	TRBV19	TRBJ1-2	-	TGTGCCAGTAGTCCGACAGTAGGATATGGCTACACCTTC	CASSPTVGYGYTF